What follows are 11 T cell receptor beta chains derived from one specimen sequenced in a study of control samples from healthy donors and cancer patients. Produced via immunoSEQ multiplex PCR; TCRdb's table is partial and in-frame only. The table has under 300,000 clones, roughly 82% seen once. Sequencing input: PBMCs. These receptors were obtained from a woman in her fifties or sixties with lung cancer.

This clone was found once. V gene TRBV18 combines with J gene TRBJ2-3; D may match TRBD1 or TRBD2 (6 bases each). CDR3 size: 15 residues. V was clipped by 4 bases and J by 2 bases, with 13 bases between them. CDR1 and CDR2 (germline): KGHSH, LQKENI. The CDR3 DNA reads TGTGCCAGCTCACTCCGGGGGCCCTCCACAGATACGCAGTATTTT. This encodes CASSLRGPSTDTQYF.

V gene TRBV5-1 combines with J gene TRBJ1-1; the D gene is possibly TRBD1 (5 bases). V was trimmed by 4 bases and J by 1 base, leaving 14 bases between them. The CDR3 is 15 amino acids. Germline loops: CDR1 SGHRS, CDR2 YFSETQ. CDR3 in DNA: TGCGCCAGCAGCACGGGACCCTCTGGGAACACTGAAGCTTTCTTT. Translation: CASSTGPSGNTEAFF.

The V and J genes are TRBV12-3 or TRBV12-4 and TRBJ2-5; TRBD2 might be the D (5 bases). V gave up 5 bases and J gave up 3 bases, with 10 bases separating them. The CDR3 extends over 13 amino acids. CDR3 nucleotides: TGTGCCAGCAGTCTACTAGAGGAAGAGACCCAGTACTTC. Amino acids: CASSLLEEETQYF.

J is TRBJ1-1 and V is TRBV3-1 (or the pseudogene TRBV3-2), with 7 bases aligning to TRBD1. V lost 3 bases to trimming and J lost 0 bases; unmatched junction nucleotides: 10. The CDR3 spans 17 residues. Germline V CDR1 and CDR2: LGHDT, YNNKEL (reference sequence). CDR3 sequence (DNA): TGTGCCAGCAGCCACCTGACAGGGAAGTCGATGAACACTGAAGCTTTCTTT. Translated, it gives CASSHLTGKSMNTEAFF.

The V gene is TRBV5-4, the J gene TRBJ1-3; D is possibly TRBD1 (6 bases). The CDR3 has 18 residues. Germline V gene sequence: CDR1 SGHNT, CDR2 YYREEE (reference sequence). V dropped 4 bases and J dropped 0 bases, with 20 bases sitting between them. Here the CDR3 DNA reads TGTGCCAGCAGCGCCTTCGAGGGACATCTGCTCTCTGGAAACACCATATATTTT. This encodes CASSAFEGHLLSGNTIYF. The full variable domain, completed using reference TRBV5-4 and TRBJ1-3, is ETGVTQSPTHLIKTRGQQVTLRCSSQSGHNTVSWYQQALGQGPQFIFQYYREEENGRGNFPPRFSGLQFPNYSSELNVNALELDDSALYLCASSAFEGHLLSGNTIYFGEGSWLTVV.

CDR3: CASSTPLINEQYF. In nucleotides, the CDR3 is TGTGCCAGCAGTACCCCACTGATCAACGAGCAGTACTTC. This sequence joins TRBV6-6 and TRBJ2-7; D not certain. Per germline, CDR1 MNHNY and CDR2 SVGAGI (reference sequence). Trimming pared 5 bases from V and 5 bases from J, leaving 13 bases between. CDR3 length: 13 residues.

The CDR3 DNA is TGTGCCAGCAGTTGGGCGCCGGGGACGCCCTATGGCTACACCTTC. It is translated as CASSWAPGTPYGYTF. The chain has TRBV6-5 and TRBJ1-2; D might be TRBD1 (5 bases). V lost 4 bases and J 4 bases, leaving 16 bases between the germline ends. The CDR3 extends over 15 amino acids. Per germline, CDR1 MNHEY and CDR2 SVGAGI.

Details on this clone: The junction does not match germline at one end; this may be a read error. The chain joins TRBV28 to TRBJ1-1, with TRBD1 matching over 7 bases. The CDR3 runs to 13 residues. CDR1 and CDR2 (germline): MDHEN, SYDVKM. The CDR3 nucleotides are TGTGCCAGCAGTCCTCCCGGGACAGCGGGCGGGGGCTTT. It specifies CASSPPGTAGGGF.

This rearrangement joins TRBV2 to TRBJ1-2, with a tentative D call TRBD1 (5 bases). V lost 6 bases and J lost 5, with 13 bases in between. Germline values: CDR1 SNHLY, CDR2 FYNNEI. The CDR3 is made up of 13 amino acids. CDR3 region: CASSPMGEYGYTF. The CDR3 bases are TGTGCCAGCAGCCCCATGGGGGAGTATGGCTACACCTTC.

The chain couples TRBV24-1 to TRBJ2-1, with 8 bases that match TRBD2. Losses at the gene ends were 5 bases for V and 5 bases for J; bases not matched to a gene: 10. There are 16 residues in the CDR3. In germline, CDR1 is KGHDR, CDR2 SFDVKD. The DNA of the CDR3 is TGTGCCACCAGTGGTATCGGGAGGGCCGGGGACAATGAGCAGTTCTTC. Translated: CATSGIGRAGDNEQFF.

A few counts support this clone. V usage is TRBV29-1 and J usage is TRBJ1-2, with D tentatively TRBD1 (6 bases). Germline lookup yields CDR1 SQVTM and CDR2 ANQGSEA. V lost 4 bases and J 6 bases, leaving 12 bases between the germline ends. The CDR3 has 12 amino acids. The DNA for the CDR3 is TGCAGCGTTGCCGGGACAAGCCATGGCTACACCTTC. This sequence encodes CSVAGTSHGYTF.